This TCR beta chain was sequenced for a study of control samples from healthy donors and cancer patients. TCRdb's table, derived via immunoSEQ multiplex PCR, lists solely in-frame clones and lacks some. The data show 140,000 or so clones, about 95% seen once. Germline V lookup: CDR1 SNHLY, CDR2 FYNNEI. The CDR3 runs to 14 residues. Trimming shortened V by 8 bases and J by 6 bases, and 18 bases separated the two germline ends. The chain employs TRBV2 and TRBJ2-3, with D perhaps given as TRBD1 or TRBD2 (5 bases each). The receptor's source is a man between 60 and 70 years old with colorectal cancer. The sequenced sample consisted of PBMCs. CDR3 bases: TGTGCCAGCCGGACCGGGACCCCCCCGGATACGCAGTATTTT. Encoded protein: CASRTGTPPDTQYF.